This TCR beta chain comes out of a study of T-cell memory formation after mild COVID-19 (dated by TCRdb to 2020 to 2022). As for the study more broadly: Most TCR sequence clusters were specific to one of the two donors. In a couple of donors, T-cell clones that expanded and contracted after mild COVID-19 were followed by sequencing TCRalpha and TCRbeta repertoires longitudinally. Two young, previously healthy adult volunteers, one female and one male, were included in the cohort.

These reads were obtained on an Illumina NovaSeq 6000. TCRalpha and TCRbeta cDNA libraries were constructed by 5'RACE with constant-segment primers, with sample barcodes and unique molecular identifiers being introduced. RNA was extracted from every sample with Trizol reagent. Libraries were amplified in two PCR steps, with a second sample barcode and Illumina TruSeq adapters added in the second step. Libraries were sequenced on an Illumina NovaSeq with 2 x 150 bp paired-end reads. In the authors' own workflow: Demultiplexing of reads and collapsing into UMI-guided consensus sequences were performed with migec v1.2.7. Using mixcr v2.1.11, the UMI consensuses were aligned to TRA and TRB V and J templates and assembled into clonotypes. Clonotypes were classified as expanded or contracted when called significant by both edgeR and NoisET, with noise models trained on biological replicates. For edgeR calls, the thresholds were a false discovery rate-adjusted p below 0.01 and a log2 fold-change of 1. As an exploratory analysis of dynamics, max-normalized trajectories of the 1000 most abundant clonotypes were examined with PCA combined with hierarchical clustering. Separately sequenced CD4+ and CD8+ repertoires were used to assign a CD4 or CD8 phenotype to each responding clone. The public reads were reprocessed in TCRdb via fastp at Q25 and MiXCR, keeping in-frame beta chains. Identical CDR3 protein sequences are pooled into one entry, listed with their most common genes and DNA. It is TCRdb's table, rather than the study itself, that gives the V and J calls and clone size. The sample data list hundreds of thousands of distinct CDR3 sequences, and 15% to 20% of these were observed just once. The ten most abundant clones make up roughly 25% of the sample.

Overall study outcomes, separate from this receptor: Only a couple of mild cases were covered in the study, and larger cohorts including severe cases with pre-infection samples were considered necessary. Contracting CD4+ clones turned up mainly in the CM and EM memory subsets, whereas EMRA was where CD8+ clones were enriched. Clones contracting from day 15 to 85 had balanced CD4/CD8 phenotypes, while a second wave expanding from day 15 to 37 was biased towards CD4+. Some responding clones were detected in pre-infection memory, suggesting pre-existing cross-reactive memory T cells joined the SARS-CoV-2 response. The second-wave clones that peaked on day 37 were not confirmed to be SARS-CoV-2 specific.

The germline V gene (reference sequence) provides CDR1 LNHNV and CDR2 YYDKDF. Trimming costs V 7 bases and J 6 bases, and their ends lie 9 bases apart. The CDR3 runs 12 amino acids, cysteine and phenylalanine included. CDR3 DNA only is kept here, 36 bases in frame from base 1. Ficoll-Paque density gradient centrifugation was used to isolate PBMCs. This clonotype was recorded many times. What this receptor recognizes is not known. No much larger clonotype is one base removed from it; base qualities were not supplied. The sequencing input was PBMCs or a T cell subset sorted from them (not recorded which). This TCR derives from a man between 18 and 35 years old who had mild COVID-19 (a few samples of this study predate the infection). The sample titles of this study are shuffled in the database, so cell type and time point are left out; the donor was told from shared clones. This chain joins TRBV15 to TRBJ2-2, with a tentative D gene TRBD1 over 5 matching bases. The base sequence is TGTGCCACCACCGCAGGGCCCGGGGAGCTGTTTTTT. It codes for CATTAGPGELFF.